A single sample gave rise to the 5 T cell receptor beta chains below, sequenced in a study of T cell repertoires in cytomegalovirus infection. TCRdb redid the calling of the reads with MiXCR, one entry per CDR3 protein. The sample contains more than 400,000 distinct CDR3 sequences, 26% of which appear only once. The sample was PBMCs. These receptors were taken from a human donor in good health (CMV status not recorded). Some clones in this sample may be carry-over from other donors' samples.

The genes are TRBV5-4 and TRBJ2-2; TRBD1 matches at 11 bases. With V trimmed by 6 bases and J by 5 bases, 9 bases remained unmatched. The CDR3 contains 16 residues. Germline V gene data show CDR1 as SGHNT and CDR2 as YYREEE (reference sequence). The CDR3 DNA follows: TGTGCCAGCACCTCTCGGACAGGGGGCATAACCGGGGAGCTGTTTTTT. It specifies CASTSRTGGITGELFF.

This clonotype was seen many times. The chain couples TRBV7-6 to TRBJ2-1; TRBD2 matches 9 bases. Trimming took 5 bases from V and 1 from J; bases not matched to a gene: 6. Germline values: CDR1 SGHVS, CDR2 FNYEAQ. CDR3 length: 16 residues. This CDR3 reads CASSPLTSGSYNEQFF. CDR3 nucleotides: TGTGCCAGCAGCCCCCTGACTAGCGGATCCTACAATGAGCAGTTCTTC.

This clonotype was counted ten times or more. The rearrangement uses TRBV12-3 or TRBV12-4 and TRBJ1-1, with D perhaps TRBD1 (5 bases). CDR3 length: 13 amino acids. V lost 6 bases, J lost 4 bases, and 12 bases lay in between. The CDR3 loop reads CASSFTGRTEAFF. CDR3 in DNA: TGTGCCAGCAGCTTTACAGGCCGCACTGAAGCTTTCTTT.

In this sample, this clonotype turned up many times. The chain recombines TRBV7-2 with TRBJ2-3, with D hard to call. The CDR3 loop spans 14 amino acids. V gave up 2 bases and J gave up 1 base, with 7 bases separating them. Germline V gene sequence: CDR1 SGHTA, CDR2 FQGNSA. CDR3 bases: TGTGCCAGCAGCTTAAACCCCGGCACAGATACGCAGTATTTT. Translated, it gives CASSLNPGTDTQYF.

This clonotype appeared a few times. The chain is built from TRBV12-3 or TRBV12-4 and TRBJ2-7; D perhaps matches TRBD1 (6 bases). This CDR3 is 13 amino acids long. V was shortened by 8 bases and J by 2 bases, with 13 bases between the two germline ends. As DNA, the CDR3 is TGTGCCAGCGCCGGGACACTTACCTACGAGCAGTACTTC. It yields the protein CASAGTLTYEQYF.